This entry lists 13 T cell receptor beta chains sequenced from one sample in a study of T cells in Graves' hyperthyroidism and ophthalmopathy. What was amplified from RNA transcripts were TCR beta CDR3 regions. During a first-round RT-PCR of the TCR CDR3, the HTBI primer set was used. Each CDR3 protein gets one entry after TCRdb re-called the multiplex PCR reads with MiXCR. The sample lists around 520,000 distinct CDR3 sequences, around 13% occurring once. Sample: blood. These receptor sequences come from a woman aged 40-49 years with Graves' hyperthyroidism.

This clonotype was seen at least ten times. This sequence may be a read error, since a much larger clone differs from it by one base. CDR3 amino acids: CASTLDTGELFF. The CDR3 nucleotides are TGTGCCAGCACCTTAGACACCGGGGAGCTGTTTTTT. The chain couples TRBV6-1 to TRBJ2-2, with D hard to call. Per the germline V gene, CDR1 is MNHNS and CDR2 is SASEGT. With 7 bases removed from V and 3 bases from J, the gap between germline ends came to 6 bases. The CDR3 loop spans 12 amino acids.

This clonotype has a handful of counts. V usage is TRBV6-2 or TRBV6-3 and J usage is TRBJ2-7; D is perhaps TRBD2 (6 bases). The V end was cut by 6 bases, the J end by 3 bases, with 9 bases between. This CDR3 contains 12 residues. Germline-derived CDR1 and CDR2 are MNHEY and SVGEGT. The CDR3 spells CASRREDYEQYF. In nucleotides, the CDR3 is TGTGCCAGCAGAAGGGAGGACTACGAGCAGTACTTC.

This clonotype was observed many times. This chain links TRBV11-2 with TRBJ2-1; TRBD2 matches at 7 bases. The ends lost 4 bases at V and 3 bases at J; junction bases unmatched: 3. CDR1 is SGHAT and CDR2 is FQNNGV in the germline V gene. This CDR3 region has 14 residues. Here the CDR3 reads CASSWRELYNEQFF. CDR3 nucleotide sequence: TGTGCCAGCAGCTGGCGGGAGCTCTACAATGAGCAGTTCTTC.

The table lists this clonotype with many counts. The chain uses TRBV9 and TRBJ2-3, with a weak D call TRBD1 (6 bases). V lost 3 bases, J lost 2 bases, and 13 bases lay in between. CDR1 is SGDLS, CDR2 YYNGEE, per germline. The CDR3 runs 15 residues. The DNA of the CDR3 is TGTGCCAGCAGCGCCGGGACACAAAACACAGATACGCAGTATTTT. As protein: CASSAGTQNTDTQYF. The entire variable domain, with the rest obtained from reference TRBV9 and TRBJ2-3, is as follows: DSGVTQTPKHLITATGQRVTLRCSPRSGDLSVYWYQQSLDQGLQFLIQYYNGEERAKGNILERFSAQQFPDLHSELNLSSLELGDSALYFCASSAGTQNTDTQYFGPGTRLTVL.

This clonotype was seen a handful of times. The chain carries TRBV9 and TRBJ2-1; TRBD2 might be the D (6 bases). CDR1 and CDR2 (germline): SGDLS, YYNGEE. CDR3 length: 15 residues. V was cut by 0 bases and J by 0 bases, with 7 bases left in between. CDR3 residues: CASSVAGDSYNEQFF. The CDR3 coding sequence is TGTGCCAGCAGCGTAGCGGGGGACTCCTACAATGAGCAGTTCTTC.

The table lists this clonotype with many counts. The chain links TRBV3-1 to TRBJ1-1; D is undetermined. The CDR3 covers 15 residues. Germline assignment: CDR1 LGHDT and CDR2 YNNKEL (reference sequence). V was pared by 1 base and J by 0 bases, with 9 bases between. CDR3 bases: TGTGCCAGCAGCCAAGGAAGTACCTTGAACACTGAAGCTTTCTTT. It encodes CASSQGSTLNTEAFF. Full variable domain (outside the CDR3, taken from reference TRBV3-1 and TRBJ1-1): DTAVSQTPKYLVTQMGNDKSIKCEQNLGHDTMYWYKQDSKKFLKIMFSYNNKELIINETVPNRFSPKSPDKAHLNLHINSLELGDSAVYFCASSQGSTLNTEAFFGQGTRLTVV.

On this clonotype itself: A much larger clone is a single base away; this may be a read error. The chain joins TRBV7-6 to TRBJ2-3; 8 bases are shared with TRBD2. The CDR3 covers 16 residues. J gave up 3 bases and V 5 bases, and 10 bases lay outside the gene matches. Per the germline V gene, CDR1 is SGHVS and CDR2 is FNYEAQ. CDR3 nucleotides: TGTGCCAGCAGCCGCAGTTCGGGAGGGGGGACAGATACGCAGTATTTT. Translated, it gives CASSRSSGGGTDTQYF.

This clonotype has at least ten counts. V is TRBV2 and J is TRBJ2-1; 8 nucleotides line up with TRBD2. CDR3 length equals 15 residues. V dropped 5 bases and J dropped 6; count of bases not matched to a gene: 9. Germline V lookup: CDR1 SNHLY, CDR2 FYNNEI. The CDR3: CASSPLREGGNEQFF. The DNA of the CDR3 is TGTGCCAGCAGTCCACTTCGGGAGGGGGGCAATGAGCAGTTCTTC.

This clonotype has at least ten counts. This rearrangement joins TRBV30 to TRBJ2-1, with TRBD2 matching over 11 bases. The J segment lost 4 bases and the V segment lost 1 base, leaving 3 bases of the junction unmatched. Germline V gene sequence: CDR1 GTSNPN, CDR2 SVGIG (reference sequence). This CDR3 has 15 residues. As DNA, the CDR3 is TGTGCCTGGAGTGCCTTAGCGGGAGGGTACAATGAGCAGTTCTTC. As protein: CAWSALAGGYNEQFF.

This clonotype has at least ten counts. The chain recombines TRBV30 with TRBJ2-1; D remains unclear. This CDR3 has 15 amino acids. Between the trimmed V and J ends, which lost 0 bases and 8 bases, there was a span of 17 bases. The germline V gene encodes CDR1 GTSNPN and CDR2 SVGIG (reference sequence). The CDR3 DNA reads TGTGCCTGGAGTGTACCCGGGTTGGCAGGCGATGAGCAGTTCTTC. Its protein is CAWSVPGLAGDEQFF.

The gene calls are TRBV29-1 and TRBJ2-5; no clear D gene. Germline-derived CDR1 and CDR2 are SQVTM and ANQGSEA. CDR3 length: 13 amino acids. Trimming shortened V by 0 bases and J by 7 bases, and 12 bases separated the two germline ends. The CDR3 DNA sequence: TGCAGCGTTGAAGAATTACTGAGTAGGACCCAGTACTTC. This encodes CSVEELLSRTQYF.

The chain links TRBV28 to TRBJ2-7; 9 nucleotides agree with TRBD2. This CDR3 region has 15 residues. Per germline, CDR1 MDHEN and CDR2 SYDVKM. J gave up 6 bases and V 2 bases, and 8 bases lay outside the gene matches. The CDR3 DNA reads as TGTGCCAGCAGTTTAGCCGGGACTAGCATCGGCGAGCAGTACTTC. Amino acids: CASSLAGTSIGEQYF.

This clonotype was observed a handful of times. CDR3 in amino acids: CASSEAGTGFLNEQFF. CDR3 DNA sequence: TGTGCCAGCAGTGAAGCTGGGACAGGGTTTTTGAATGAGCAGTTCTTC. The genes are TRBV6-1 and TRBJ2-1; 9 bases are shared with TRBD1. V lost 0 bases, J lost 7 bases, and 7 bases stayed unmatched. CDR3 length: 16 residues. Germline V CDR1 and CDR2: MNHNS, SASEGT.